This TCR beta chain appears in the sequencing data of a study of blood T cell repertoires in COVID-19. In the original processing: By means of reference gene primer amplification, nucleated cell counts were estimated. Assay: immunoSEQ multiplex PCR; the TCRdb copy retains only in-frame clones and omits some. Clone size and V and J calls were adopted from that table, with D and trimming inferred from the DNA. In the table there are 290,000 or so clones, approximately 89% of which are singletons. CDR3 size: 15 residues. V lost 3 bases to trimming and J lost 0 bases; unmatched junction nucleotides: 4. In germline, CDR1 is SGHDT, CDR2 YYEEEE. Recovered Cohort 3 donors showed two negative PCRs, clearance, or symptom resolution.

Sample: PBMCs or T cells enriched from blood (not recorded which). The chain couples TRBV5-6 to TRBJ1-2; TRBD1 aligns across 8 bases. The source of this sequence is a woman between 18 and 29 years old who had recovered from COVID-19. In DNA, the CDR3 is TGTGCCAGCAGCTCGACAGGGGCGGCTAACTATGGCTACACCTTC. Amino acids: CASSSTGAANYGYTF.